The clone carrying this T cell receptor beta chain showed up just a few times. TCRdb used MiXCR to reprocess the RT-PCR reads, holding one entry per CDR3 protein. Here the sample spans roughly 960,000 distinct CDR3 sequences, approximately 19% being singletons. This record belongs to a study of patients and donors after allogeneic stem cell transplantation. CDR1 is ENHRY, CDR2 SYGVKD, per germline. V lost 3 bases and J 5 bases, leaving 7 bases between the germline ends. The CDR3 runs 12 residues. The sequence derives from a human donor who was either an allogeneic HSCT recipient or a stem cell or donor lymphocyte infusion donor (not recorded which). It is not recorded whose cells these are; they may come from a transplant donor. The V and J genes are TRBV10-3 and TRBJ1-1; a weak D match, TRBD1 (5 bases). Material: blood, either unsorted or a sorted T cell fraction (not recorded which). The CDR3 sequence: CAISDGGTEAFF. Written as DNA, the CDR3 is TGTGCCATCAGTGATGGGGGGACTGAAGCTTTCTTT.